These T cell receptor beta chains were read from a single sample in a study of CD8 T cells in ankylosing spondylitis. Via MiXCR, TCRdb re-called the 5' RACE reads, giving one row per CDR3 protein. The sample holds fewer than 750,000 distinct CDR3 sequences, roughly 19% seen once. Source material: blood, either unsorted or a sorted T cell fraction (not recorded which). These receptor sequences come from a male donor with ankylosing spondylitis. Each CDR3 is given with its conserved first and last residue. A D gene is named only where the DNA matches it firmly. Clone size is shown for a subset of rows, as once, few, many or a class of expanded clone.

-	TRBV20-1	-	14	TRBJ2-3	CSASGEGQTDTQYF
-	TRBV5-1	few	15	TRBJ2-2	CASSPPTSTAGELFF
-	TRBV11-2	-	16	TRBJ2-3	CASSLLGRGHTDTQYF
-	TRBV11-2	many	18	TRBJ1-4	CASSLRGPSTVSNEKLFF
TRBD1	TRBV2	-	14	TRBJ1-2	CASSEYRGSDGYTF
TRBD2	TRBV7-2	-	15	TRBJ2-3	CASSFSGSETDTQYF
TRBD2	TRBV5-6	-	15	TRBJ2-1	CASSGAGWAYNEQFF
TRBD1	TRBV7-9	-	15	TRBJ1-3	CASRGQGESGNTIYF
TRBD1	TRBV4-1	few	16	TRBJ2-7	CASSQDPGYRGHEQYF
TRBD1	TRBV7-9	many	14	TRBJ1-5	CASSKGQGFQPQHF
-	TRBV20-1	-	12	TRBJ1-1	CSALGGGMGAFF
-	TRBV6-5	many	18	TRBJ2-6	CASSYSGPTPSGANVLTF
TRBD1	TRBV29-1	many	14	TRBJ2-1	CSVDRQGAYNEQFF
-	TRBV27	-	14	TRBJ2-7	CASSPGQRPYEQYF
TRBD2	TRBV29-1	-	15	TRBJ2-7	CSVEIGTSGSYEQYF
-	TRBV14	-	14	TRBJ1-1	CASSRNGLNTEAFF
-	TRBV15	few	17	TRBJ1-1	CATSRGEGRGLNTEAFF
TRBD1	TRBV30	few	13	TRBJ1-6	CAWGQVPGSPLHF
-	TRBV5-1	many	15	TRBJ2-1	CASSLVSGTYNEQFF
TRBD1	TRBV5-1	few	15	TRBJ1-2	CASSSTGEEAYGYTF
-	TRBV5-1	-	15	TRBJ2-2	CASSRLGADTGELFF
TRBD2	TRBV27	few	14	TRBJ2-1	CASSLRLAGGFEFF
-	TRBV7-3	-	13	TRBJ2-3	CASSLLPKDTQYF
-	TRBV7-9	-	13	TRBJ2-3	CASSLALSLTQYF
-	TRBV4-3	-	13	TRBJ2-7	CASSQERGPEQYF
-	TRBV9	-	12	TRBJ2-3	CASSVAGNTQYF
TRBD1	TRBV7-9	-	14	TRBJ1-1	CASSFRDRESEAFF
-	TRBV10-2	few	15	TRBJ2-1	CASSTSPGRVNEQFF
-	TRBV12-5	-	15	TRBJ2-1	CASAHPGGKHNEQFF
TRBD1	TRBV5-1	-	16	TRBJ2-7	CASSLATGVVAYEQYF
-	TRBV20-1	many	13	TRBJ1-5	CSASRAMGQPQHF